One and the same sample provided the 2 T cell receptor beta chains below, sequenced in a study of cytomegalovirus exposure and HLA in healthy donors. Both 60 Vbeta primers and 13 Jbeta primers went into the PCR. Profiling relied on immunoSEQ multiplex PCR, and the TCRdb table lists in-frame clones only, not all of them. In the table there are some 170,000 clones, 65% to 90% of which are singletons. The material sequenced was PBMCs. These receptors were taken from a man aged 50 to 59 in good health and CMV-seropositive.

This sequence joins TRBV7-3 and TRBJ2-2; 8 positions agree with TRBD2. V lost 3 bases, J lost 7 bases, and 7 bases stayed unmatched. This CDR3 is 15 amino acids long. Germline CDR1 reads SGHTA; CDR2 reads FQGTGA. The DNA of the CDR3 is TGTGCCAGCAGCTTCGACGGGGGGGCCGGCGGGGAGCTGTTTTTT. This translates into CASSFDGGAGGELFF.

The chain has TRBV4-3 and TRBJ1-2, with no clear D. This CDR3 has 15 amino acids. Germline V gene data show CDR1 as LGHNA and CDR2 as YSLEER. V was trimmed by 0 bases and J by 4 bases, leaving 12 bases between them. This CDR3 reads CASSQDVQNPYGYTF. Written as DNA, the CDR3 is TGCGCCAGCAGCCAAGATGTCCAGAACCCCTATGGCTACACCTTC.